A selection of T cell receptor beta chains follows, all from one sample in a study of T cell repertoires in cytomegalovirus infection. One entry per CDR3 protein results from TCRdb running MiXCR on the reads. The table has 500,000 or so distinct CDR3 sequences, 16% seen once. Sequencing was done on a sample of CD8+ T cells from PBMCs. These receptors all come from a human donor in good health (CMV status not recorded). Some clones in this sample may be carry-over from other donors' samples. CDR3s leave out the opening cysteine and the closing phenylalanine or tryptophan. Each record gives: J gene, V gene, clone size, CDR3 protein. Some rows have no size entry. The others give once, few or many, or a class for an expanded clone.

>TRBJ2-7|TRBV20-1|NA
SARTGSYEQY
>TRBJ2-5|TRBV2|few
ASSEAGVGGLEETQY
>TRBJ2-3|TRBV27|once
ATGTRGWDTQY
>TRBJ2-3|TRBV9|few
ASSATSSYGTDTQY
>TRBJ2-7|TRBV27|NA
ASSSGLGDRVYEQY
>TRBJ2-4|TRBV6-5|few
ASSYLPGTGMNIQY
>TRBJ2-7|TRBV6-6|many
ASSYGTSGYEQY
>TRBJ2-1|TRBV6-1|NA
ASSYREGEVNEQL
>TRBJ2-7|TRBV7-3|many
ASSRGGESQQY
>TRBJ2-2|TRBV7-3|many
ASSIDTGELF
>TRBJ1-2|TRBV3-1|many
ASSPRRTARGGYGYT
>TRBJ2-1|TRBV27|many
ASSPGGVREQF
>TRBJ2-2|TRBV7-3|many
ASSLTSGGFSGELF
>TRBJ1-2|TRBV20-1|few
SARTGGSYT
>TRBJ2-5|TRBV4-1|many
ASSQAFQETQY
>TRBJ2-7|TRBV7-9|many
ASSPTDPYEQY
>TRBJ2-1|TRBV19|few
ASSTVNSGNEQF
>TRBJ2-2|TRBV7-6|many
ASSTPRATSSGELF
>TRBJ1-5|TRBV7-9|many
ASSRTDSNQPQH
>TRBJ2-5|TRBV7-8|many
ASSSWGATQETQY
>TRBJ2-7|TRBV11-2|many
ASSLVRTYEQY
>TRBJ2-2|TRBV4-1|NA
ASSQADYTGELF
>TRBJ2-3|TRBV7-7|few
ASSPDSGKDTQY
>TRBJ2-1|TRBV20-1|few
SGRGLEYNEQF
>TRBJ2-7|TRBV2|NA
ASTRDRGNEQY
>TRBJ2-5|TRBV7-9|many
ASSLARTGVQETQY
>TRBJ2-1|TRBV19|many
ASSILVVDNEQF
>TRBJ2-3|TRBV7-9|few
ASTGRDTDTQY
>TRBJ2-7|TRBV6-6|NA
ASSSRTSSYEQY
>TRBJ2-7|TRBV4-1|NA
ASSQIPGFPYEQY
>TRBJ2-1|TRBV7-3|many
ASSSGTSGTREQF
>TRBJ2-7|TRBV20-1|few
SARDRIPGQGRYEQY
>TRBJ1-5|TRBV19|many
ASSIRQFEWSNQPQH
>TRBJ1-4|TRBV11-2|many
ASSSSKPTSTNEKLF
>TRBJ2-7|TRBV5-6|many
ASSLQGLYEQY
>TRBJ2-7|TRBV11-2|many
ASSLDSRTGTKRESYEQY
>TRBJ1-1|TRBV7-2|many
ASSLLALNTEAF
>TRBJ2-7|TRBV10-3|NA
AIGTGAEQY
>TRBJ2-1|TRBV5-1|few
ASSVDRGQGNEQF
>TRBJ1-2|TRBV25-1|few
ASGPVGYGYT
>TRBJ2-1|TRBV5-6|many
ASSRGGYNEQF
>TRBJ1-1|TRBV9|NA
ASSPNPIMREEAF
>TRBJ2-3|TRBV7-9|many
ASSGRDTTAGDTQY
>TRBJ2-1|TRBV28|NA
ASSRGTEGYNEQF
>TRBJ1-3|TRBV9|few
ASSLTGLSGNTIY
>TRBJ1-1|TRBV7-6|many
ASSLRGASTTGTEAF
>TRBJ1-1|TRBV27|NA
ASSLAPGGPNTEAL
>TRBJ1-2|TRBV19|NA
ASSIDPTGGHYGYT
>TRBJ1-1|TRBV7-6|many
ASSSSQGRNTEAF
>TRBJ1-5|TRBV2|NA
ASSGTGEKNQPQH
>TRBJ1-5|TRBV7-9|many
ASSFGTKRNQPQH